This T cell receptor (beta chain) was documented in a study of blood T cell repertoires in COVID-19. Germline CDR1 reads SEHNR; CDR2 reads FQNEAQ (reference sequence). The CDR3 is 15 amino acids. V lost 7 bases to trimming and J lost 8 bases; unmatched junction nucleotides: 9. This clone appeared a single time. The repertoire was sequenced with immunoSEQ multiplex PCR; TCRdb's copy has only in-frame clones and lacks some. Of 25,000 or so clones listed, almost 90% are singletons. The receptor was isolated from a man aged 70-80 years with acute or convalescent COVID-19. Source material: peripheral blood. The chain combines TRBV7-9 with TRBJ1-6; 9 bases agree with TRBD1. The CDR3 is CASNKGQGSDSPLHF. The DNA of the CDR3 is TGTGCCAGCAACAAAGGACAGGGGTCTGATTCACCCCTCCACTTT. Combining the CDR3 with reference TRBV7-9 and TRBJ1-6 gives the whole variable domain DTGVSQNPRHKITKRGQNVTFRCDPISEHNRLYWYRQTLGQGPEFLTYFQNEAQLEKSRLLSDRFSAERPKGSFSTLEIQRTEQGDSAMYLCASNKGQGSDSPLHFGNGTRLTVT.